A single sample is the source of the 11 T cell receptor beta chains below, sequenced in a study of OX40 agonist ivuxolimab in advanced cancers. The data were produced by immunoSEQ multiplex PCR, yet TCRdb's version contains in-frame clones alone and is incomplete. The sample shows 90,000 to 100,000 clones, approximately 94% of them seen only once. The input for sequencing was CD4+ or CD8+ T cells sorted from blood, taken in a trial of the OX40 agonist ivuxolimab. The receptors originated from an adult with an advanced solid tumor such as melanoma, head and neck, liver or kidney cancer.

This rearrangement joins TRBV6-5 to TRBJ1-4; D is perhaps TRBD1 (5 bases). V was clipped by 8 bases and J by 5 bases, with 21 bases between them. Germline loops: CDR1 MNHEY, CDR2 SVGAGI. The CDR3 sequence is 16 residues long. CDR3 sequence: CASCSGPGRQNEKLFF. The CDR3 DNA sequence: TGTGCCAGCTGTTCCGGCCCGGGACGGCAAAATGAAAAACTGTTTTTT.

The V and J genes are TRBV9 and TRBJ2-1, with 7 positions matching TRBD2. The CDR3 contains 16 residues. Germline CDR1 and CDR2: SGDLS and YYNGEE. Losses at the gene ends were 4 bases for V and 3 bases for J; bases not matched to a gene: 10. The CDR3 region is CASSLTPAGVYNEQFF. Written as DNA, the CDR3 is TGTGCCAGCAGCTTAACCCCGGCGGGGGTCTACAATGAGCAGTTCTTC.

The chain recombines TRBV5-4 with TRBJ2-2; no clear D gene. This CDR3 spans 15 amino acids. Germline-derived CDR1 and CDR2 are SGHNT and YYREEE (reference sequence). V shed 4 bases and J shed 5 bases, with 15 bases lying between them. The CDR3 DNA reads TGTGCCAGCAGCCCTCCCCGGGTGAGGACCGGGGAGCTGTTTTTT. The encoded protein is CASSPPRVRTGELFF.

The rearrangement links TRBV28 to TRBJ2-7; unclear D gene. Germline CDR1 MDHEN, CDR2 SYDVKM. Trimming cost V 8 bases and J 2 bases, with 10 bases left between them. CDR3 length: 12 amino acids. The CDR3 sequence is CASLGRTYEQYF. The CDR3 DNA reads as TGTGCCAGCTTGGGCAGGACCTACGAGCAGTACTTC.

The chain recombines TRBV27 with TRBJ2-1; the D is unclear. CDR3 length equals 12 residues. V lost 5 bases, J lost 9 bases, and 11 bases lay in between. Germline V gene lookup returns CDR1 MNHEY and CDR2 SMNVEV (reference sequence). The chain's CDR3 is CASSNHVGEQFF. In DNA, the CDR3 is TGTGCCAGCAGTAACCACGTCGGTGAGCAGTTCTTC.

The rearrangement uses TRBV20-1 and TRBJ2-2; D unclear. The CDR3 loop spans 11 amino acids. The ends were cut back, 7 bases at V and 4 bases at J, with 7 bases in the middle. Germline CDR1 is DFQATT and CDR2 is SNEGSKA (reference sequence). CDR3 in amino acids: CSVPVTGELFF. In DNA, the CDR3 is TGCAGTGTCCCAGTCACCGGGGAGCTGTTTTTT.

The sample holds one count of this clone. The chain recombines TRBV7-8 with TRBJ1-2; D perhaps matches TRBD1 (6 bases). V was shortened by 3 bases and J by 2 bases, with 10 bases between the two germline ends. This CDR3 is built from 14 residues. The germline gives CDR1 SGHVS, CDR2 FQNEAQ. The CDR3 here is CASSFGQGNYGYTF. Written as DNA, the CDR3 is TGTGCCAGCAGCTTTGGGCAGGGGAACTATGGCTACACCTTC.

This clone was counted once. The chain carries TRBV6-6 and TRBJ2-3, with D possibly being TRBD1 (6 bases). Germline V gene data show CDR1 as MNHNY and CDR2 as SVGAGI (reference sequence). This CDR3 is 10 amino acids long. Trimming took off 4 bases at V and 12 bases at J, with 8 bases between the two ends. CDR3 DNA sequence: TGTGCCAGCAGTTCAGGGGCACAGTATTTT. Translating it yields CASSSGAQYF.

J is TRBJ1-1 and V is TRBV7-2; maybe TRBD1 (6 bases). The CDR3 is 18 amino acids. V lost 3 bases and J 0 bases, leaving 20 bases between the germline ends. The germline CDR1 and CDR2 sequences are SGHTA and FQGNSA. CDR3 DNA sequence: TGTGCCAGCAGCTTCTACCCCACCGGGACAAGAATGAACACTGAAGCTTTCTTT. Translation gives CASSFYPTGTRMNTEAFF.

The chain employs TRBV28 and TRBJ2-5, with 11 bases fitting TRBD1. The V segment lost 1 base and the J segment 5 bases; nucleotides outside the gene matches: 6. The CDR3 is 16 residues long. Germline V lookup: CDR1 MDHEN, CDR2 SYDVKM. DNA of the CDR3: TGTGCCAGCAGTTTATCCGGACAGGGGGCATTCGAGACCCAGTACTTC. It is translated as CASSLSGQGAFETQYF.

The chain links TRBV7-8 to TRBJ2-1, with TRBD2 matching over 12 bases. This CDR3 spans 17 amino acids. V lost 7 bases to trimming and J lost 6 bases; unmatched junction nucleotides: 13. Per germline, CDR1 SGHVS and CDR2 FQNEAQ. CDR3 region: CASTLWPSGGVFNEQFF. The CDR3 nucleotides read TGTGCCAGCACCCTTTGGCCTAGCGGGGGGGTGTTCAATGAGCAGTTCTTC. Supplemented by reference TRBV7-8 and TRBJ2-1, the full variable domain reads GAGVSQSPRYKVAKRGQDVALRCDPISGHVSLFWYQQALGQGPEFLTYFQNEAQLDKSGLPSDRFFAERPEGSVSTLKIQRTQQEDSAVYLCASTLWPSGGVFNEQFFGPGTRLTVL.